The T cell receptor (beta chain) under discussion was sequenced for a study of blood T cell repertoires in COVID-19. The overall study: Samples representing acute and convalescent COVID-19 were sourced from the United States, Italy and Spain. From T cells, B-cell-depleted T cells, or PBMCs came the material, which was cDNA or gDNA.

Methods used by the authors: Nucleated cell number was recorded as an estimate derived from reference gene primer amplification. Sequenced by immunoSEQ multiplex PCR; TCRdb stores in-frame clones only, minus some. V and J calls and clone size are as listed in that table; D and trimming were resolved from the DNA. Of 30,000 to 45,000 clones listed, around 82% are singletons. The V end lost 2 bases, the J end lost 2 bases, and 15 bases lay between the germline ends. Germline values: CDR1 MDHEN, CDR2 SYDVKM. CDR3 length: 16 amino acids. Material for sequencing was peripheral blood. This TCR was recovered from a man in his 70s with acute or convalescent COVID-19. The rearrangement uses TRBV28 and TRBJ2-5; D is undetermined. This chain's CDR3 is CASSLREAGYQETQYF. The CDR3 DNA is TGTGCCAGCAGTTTACGAGAGGCTGGGTATCAAGAGACCCAGTACTTC.